The T cell receptor beta chain described here comes from a study of CD8+ T cells in alopecia areata. Study in general: C3H/HeJ graft donors with spontaneous alopecia, aged roughly 6-13 months, supplied skin that was transplanted onto female C3H/HeJ mice aged about 6-10 weeks.

Extracted RNA was reverse transcribed, and the resulting cDNA served as sequencing template. The repertoire was sequenced with immunoSEQ multiplex PCR; TCRdb's copy has only in-frame clones and lacks some. The sample presents around 1,300 clones, none singletons. By proportion, this clone is large. What it binds is not known. The genes are named according to mouse. The read halts 4 residues ahead of the CDR3 end, with the missing end drawn from the germline J gene. Per the germline V gene, CDR1 is LGHNA and CDR2 is YNLKQL (reference sequence). The CDR3 extends over 18 amino acids. V lost 1 base, J lost 2 bases, and 9 bases stayed unmatched. Findings and limits, study-wide: Unlike in mice, where it was clearer, TCR sharing across patients was less clear, possibly HLA-related. Normal scalp had lower clonality than lesional scalp, with alopecia totalis/universalis lesions showing this most strongly. Scalp sequencing captures resident alphabeta T cells of normal skin too.

The chain is built from TRBV5 and TRBJ2-2; 8 bases are shared with TRBD2. The receptor's source is a C3H/HeJ mouse with alopecia areata. As its MHC haplotype, the strain has H2-k. What was sequenced was lesional skin. The DNA read from the CDR3 is TGTGCCAGCAGCCAAGCCCCTCCTGGGGGGCGGAACACCGGG. This encodes CASSQAPPGGRNTG. The CDR3 in full is CASSQAPPGGRNTGQLYF.